A selection of T cell receptor beta chains follows, all from one sample in a study of beta chain features in type 1 diabetes. The repertoire was sequenced with immunoSEQ multiplex PCR; TCRdb's copy has only in-frame clones and lacks some. Of over 700,000 clones in the sample, roughly a sixth were seen once. What was sequenced was naive CD4+ T cells from blood. All receptors come from a woman aged 18-35 years in good health. Both conserved end residues are part of each CDR3. A D gene is named only where the DNA matches it firmly. Part of the rows lack a size; the others show once, few, many or a class for expanded clones.

clone size: .
J gene: TRBJ2-3
V gene: TRBV10-3
D gene: .
CDR3 protein: CAISDSKSTGITDTQYF
CDR3 DNA: TGTGCCATCAGTGACAGCAAATCGACCGGCATAACAGATACGCAGTATTTT

clone size: many
J gene: TRBJ1-4
V gene: TRBV28
D gene: .
CDR3 protein: CASRPQGRNEKLFF
CDR3 DNA: TGTGCCAGCAGGCCCCAGGGTCGAAATGAAAAACTGTTTTTT

clone size: .
J gene: TRBJ1-5
V gene: TRBV28
D gene: .
CDR3 protein: CASSLFSTFNGQPQHF
CDR3 DNA: TGTGCCAGCAGTTTATTTTCGACGTTTAATGGGCAGCCCCAGCATTTT

clone size: .
J gene: TRBJ2-2
V gene: TRBV25-1
D gene: .
CDR3 protein: CASSPVGVGELFF
CDR3 DNA: TGTGCCAGCAGTCCCGTGGGAGTAGGGGAGCTGTTTTTT

clone size: .
J gene: TRBJ2-5
V gene: TRBV7-9
D gene: .
CDR3 protein: CASSPWRGIETQYF
CDR3 DNA: TGTGCCAGCAGCCCCTGGAGGGGAATAGAGACCCAGTACTTC

clone size: .
J gene: TRBJ2-2
V gene: TRBV7-2
D gene: TRBD2
CDR3 protein: CASSRDYNTGELFF
CDR3 DNA: TGTGCCAGCAGCCGGGACTACAACACCGGGGAGCTGTTTTTT

clone size: .
J gene: TRBJ2-2
V gene: TRBV6-5
D gene: .
CDR3 protein: CASSQDGVKLFF
CDR3 DNA: TGTGCCAGCAGCCAGGATGGAGTCAAGCTGTTTTTT

clone size: few
J gene: TRBJ2-1
V gene: TRBV14
D gene: TRBD2
CDR3 protein: CASSQIAGGPGKEFF
CDR3 DNA: TGTGCCAGCAGCCAAATAGCGGGAGGGCCGGGAAAGGAGTTCTTC

clone size: .
J gene: TRBJ2-7
V gene: TRBV9
D gene: TRBD1
CDR3 protein: CASSRGQAAGEQYF
CDR3 DNA: TGTGCCAGCAGCCGTGGACAGGCGGCGGGCGAGCAGTACTTC

clone size: .
J gene: TRBJ2-5
V gene: TRBV6-6
D gene: .
CDR3 protein: CASSQGWETQYF
CDR3 DNA: TGTGCCAGCAGCCAGGGTTGGGAGACCCAGTACTTC

clone size: few
J gene: TRBJ1-1
V gene: TRBV13
D gene: .
CDR3 protein: CASSLIFNTEAFF
CDR3 DNA: TGTGCCAGCAGCTTAATATTCAACACTGAAGCTTTCTTT

clone size: few
J gene: TRBJ2-7
V gene: TRBV18
D gene: .
CDR3 protein: CASSAGTSSSYEQYF
CDR3 DNA: TGTGCCAGCTCAGCCGGGACATCTAGCTCCTACGAGCAGTACTTC

clone size: .
J gene: TRBJ2-5
V gene: TRBV6-5
D gene: .
CDR3 protein: CASSRDRREQYF
CDR3 DNA: TGTGCCAGCAGTAGGGACAGACGGGAGCAGTACTTC

clone size: .
J gene: TRBJ2-5
V gene: TRBV6-5
D gene: TRBD2
CDR3 protein: CASNGREGRGETQYF
CDR3 DNA: TGTGCCAGCAACGGGCGGGAGGGCCGGGGAGAGACCCAGTACTTC

clone size: .
J gene: TRBJ2-3
V gene: TRBV7-2
D gene: TRBD1
CDR3 protein: CASSPGQGKTDTQYF
CDR3 DNA: TGTGCCAGCAGCCCGGGACAGGGAAAAACAGATACGCAGTATTTT

clone size: few
J gene: TRBJ2-3
V gene: TRBV5-1
D gene: .
CDR3 protein: CASSVGSGGTDTQYF
CDR3 DNA: TGCGCCAGCAGCGTTGGATCTGGGGGCACAGATACGCAGTATTTT

clone size: few
J gene: TRBJ2-3
V gene: TRBV18
D gene: .
CDR3 protein: CASSQASEADTQYF
CDR3 DNA: TGTGCCAGCTCACAGGCGAGCGAGGCGGATACGCAGTATTTT

clone size: few
J gene: TRBJ2-5
V gene: TRBV7-2
D gene: .
CDR3 protein: CASSSFTYRDHPVETQYF
CDR3 DNA: TGTGCCAGCAGCTCCTTTACGTACAGGGATCATCCTGTAGAGACCCAGTACTTC

clone size: few
J gene: TRBJ1-1
V gene: TRBV9
D gene: .
CDR3 protein: CASSVFADGTEAFF
CDR3 DNA: TGTGCCAGCAGCGTTTTTGCTGATGGTACTGAAGCTTTCTTT

clone size: .
J gene: TRBJ1-2
V gene: TRBV28
D gene: .
CDR3 protein: CASSFTVSTGELYGYTF
CDR3 DNA: TGTGCCAGCAGTTTTACAGTCTCGACAGGAGAGCTCTATGGCTACACCTTC

clone size: .
J gene: TRBJ2-1
V gene: TRBV28
D gene: .
CDR3 protein: CASSPSVTGSYNEQFF
CDR3 DNA: TGTGCCAGCAGTCCCTCCGTGACAGGCTCCTACAATGAGCAGTTCTTC

clone size: few
J gene: TRBJ2-7
V gene: TRBV18
D gene: TRBD1
CDR3 protein: CASSPNRGEQYF
CDR3 DNA: TGTGCCAGCTCGCCTAACAGGGGCGAGCAGTACTTC

clone size: few
J gene: TRBJ2-3
V gene: TRBV7-6
D gene: .
CDR3 protein: CASSLRVGGWSTQYF
CDR3 DNA: TGTGCCAGCAGCTTACGGGTTGGAGGGTGGAGTACGCAGTATTTT

clone size: .
J gene: TRBJ2-7
V gene: TRBV5-1
D gene: .
CDR3 protein: CASSHEKGTSYEQYF
CDR3 DNA: TGCGCCAGCAGCCACGAGAAGGGTACCTCCTACGAGCAGTACTTC

clone size: .
J gene: TRBJ1-1
V gene: TRBV28
D gene: .
CDR3 protein: CASGTYQDTEAFF
CDR3 DNA: TGTGCCAGCGGGACATACCAGGACACTGAAGCTTTCTTT

clone size: few
J gene: TRBJ2-1
V gene: TRBV27
D gene: TRBD1
CDR3 protein: CASSLWTGRNNEQFF
CDR3 DNA: TGTGCCAGCAGTTTGTGGACAGGGAGGAACAATGAGCAGTTCTTC

clone size: few
J gene: TRBJ2-7
V gene: TRBV28
D gene: TRBD1
CDR3 protein: CASSSHRGLYEQYF
CDR3 DNA: TGTGCCAGCAGTTCCCACAGGGGGCTCTACGAGCAGTACTTC

clone size: few
J gene: TRBJ1-5
V gene: TRBV28
D gene: .
CDR3 protein: CASSDLDQPQHF
CDR3 DNA: TGTGCCAGCAGTGATCTTGATCAGCCCCAGCATTTT

clone size: few
J gene: TRBJ2-5
V gene: TRBV20-1
D gene: .
CDR3 protein: CSAEGGETQYF
CDR3 DNA: TGCAGTGCGGAGGGGGGGGAGACCCAGTACTTC

clone size: .
J gene: TRBJ2-3
V gene: TRBV7-3
D gene: TRBD2
CDR3 protein: CASSLRLAGDSDTQYF
CDR3 DNA: TGTGCCAGCAGCTTACGGCTAGCGGGAGATTCAGATACGCAGTATTTT

clone size: few
J gene: TRBJ2-2
V gene: TRBV6-1
D gene: .
CDR3 protein: CASSLLAPGTGELFF
CDR3 DNA: TGTGCCAGCAGCCTCCTAGCGCCCGGGACCGGGGAGCTGTTTTTT

clone size: few
J gene: TRBJ2-1
V gene: TRBV9
D gene: .
CDR3 protein: CASSAGLSSYNEQFF
CDR3 DNA: TGTGCCAGCAGCGCAGGACTGAGCTCCTACAATGAGCAGTTCTTC

clone size: .
J gene: TRBJ2-1
V gene: TRBV11-2
D gene: .
CDR3 protein: CASSYAGYNEQFF
CDR3 DNA: TGTGCCAGCAGCTACGCAGGGTACAATGAGCAGTTCTTC

clone size: .
J gene: TRBJ2-3
V gene: TRBV7-2
D gene: TRBD2
CDR3 protein: CASSLAESGSTDTQYF
CDR3 DNA: TGTGCCAGCAGCTTAGCCGAGAGCGGGAGTACAGATACGCAGTATTTT

clone size: few
J gene: TRBJ1-1
V gene: TRBV5-1
D gene: .
CDR3 protein: CASSLVGPNTEAFF
CDR3 DNA: TGCGCCAGCAGCTTGGTGGGACCGAACACTGAAGCTTTCTTT

clone size: .
J gene: TRBJ2-5
V gene: TRBV19
D gene: .
CDR3 protein: CASSTSTPAASTQYF
CDR3 DNA: TGTGCCAGTAGTACCTCGACTCCGGCGGCCTCGACCCAGTACTTC

clone size: .
J gene: TRBJ2-3
V gene: TRBV27
D gene: .
CDR3 protein: CASSTSRTDTQYF
CDR3 DNA: TGTGCCAGCAGTACCTCCCGCACAGATACGCAGTATTTT

clone size: few
J gene: TRBJ2-1
V gene: TRBV6-6
D gene: .
CDR3 protein: CASSYPGTGDEQFF
CDR3 DNA: TGTGCCAGCAGTTACCCCGGGACTGGCGATGAGCAGTTCTTC

clone size: few
J gene: TRBJ2-7
V gene: TRBV7-8
D gene: TRBD1
CDR3 protein: CASSPDPGQVNSYEQYF
CDR3 DNA: TGTGCCAGCAGCCCGGATCCGGGACAGGTAAATTCCTACGAGCAGTACTTC

clone size: .
J gene: TRBJ2-1
V gene: TRBV21-1
D gene: .
CDR3 protein: CASSNGGPRDSLNNEQFF
CDR3 DNA: TGTGCCAGCAGCAATGGGGGGCCCCGGGACAGTCTTAACAATGAGCAGTTCTTC

clone size: .
J gene: TRBJ2-7
V gene: TRBV7-2
D gene: TRBD1
CDR3 protein: CASSLVGGQNWVYEQYF
CDR3 DNA: TGTGCCAGCAGCTTAGTAGGGGGACAGAACTGGGTCTACGAGCAGTACTTC

clone size: .
J gene: TRBJ1-1
V gene: TRBV18
D gene: .
CDR3 protein: CASSPAAGDTEAFF
CDR3 DNA: TGTGCCAGCTCACCTGCGGCAGGGGACACTGAAGCTTTCTTT

clone size: .
J gene: TRBJ1-1
V gene: TRBV14
D gene: .
CDR3 protein: CASSQDRNTEAFF
CDR3 DNA: TGTGCCAGCAGCCAAGACAGGAACACTGAAGCTTTCTTT

clone size: few
J gene: TRBJ2-2
V gene: TRBV7-3
D gene: TRBD1
CDR3 protein: CASSLYPRTGVAGELFF
CDR3 DNA: TGTGCCAGCAGCTTATACCCCCGGACAGGGGTGGCCGGGGAGCTGTTTTTT

clone size: .
J gene: TRBJ2-5
V gene: TRBV7-2
D gene: .
CDR3 protein: CASSLAGTEKETQYF
CDR3 DNA: TGTGCCAGCAGCTTAGCCGGGACGGAGAAAGAGACCCAGTACTTC

clone size: .
J gene: TRBJ2-3
V gene: TRBV27
D gene: TRBD2
CDR3 protein: CASSILTSGVLARTDTQYF
CDR3 DNA: TGTGCCAGCAGTATCCTGACTAGCGGGGTACTGGCGCGCACAGATACGCAGTATTTT

clone size: .
J gene: TRBJ2-2
V gene: TRBV7-3
D gene: .
CDR3 protein: CASSPGSRGNTGELFF
CDR3 DNA: TGTGCCAGCAGCCCAGGGTCCCGAGGGAACACCGGGGAGCTGTTTTTT

clone size: few
J gene: TRBJ2-2
V gene: TRBV7-2
D gene: .
CDR3 protein: CASSFGGRGNTGELFF
CDR3 DNA: TGTGCCAGCAGCTTTGGGGGGCGCGGGAACACCGGGGAGCTGTTTTTT

clone size: few
J gene: TRBJ1-2
V gene: TRBV28
D gene: TRBD1
CDR3 protein: CASSSQGVSYTF
CDR3 DNA: TGTGCCAGCAGTTCACAGGGGGTAAGCTACACCTTC

clone size: few
J gene: TRBJ2-5
V gene: TRBV27
D gene: TRBD2
CDR3 protein: CASSLKPFRLAGKETQYF
CDR3 DNA: TGTGCCAGCAGTTTAAAACCATTCCGACTAGCGGGAAAAGAGACCCAGTACTTC

clone size: many
J gene: TRBJ2-1
V gene: TRBV19
D gene: .
CDR3 protein: CASSSGLASYNEQFF
CDR3 DNA: TGTGCCAGTAGTTCCGGACTGGCATCCTACAATGAGCAGTTCTTC

clone size: .
J gene: TRBJ2-5
V gene: TRBV29-1
D gene: TRBD2
CDR3 protein: CSVAGLAGLGETQYF
CDR3 DNA: TGCAGCGTTGCGGGACTAGCGGGATTGGGGGAGACCCAGTACTTC

clone size: few
J gene: TRBJ1-1
V gene: TRBV10-3
D gene: .
CDR3 protein: CAISGLGGIGTEAFF
CDR3 DNA: TGTGCCATCAGTGGTTTGGGAGGAATTGGCACTGAAGCTTTCTTT